This T cell receptor beta chain was captured by sequencing in a study of lymphopenia after photon versus proton radiotherapy. Sequencing used immunoSEQ multiplex PCR; TCRdb keeps in-frame clones, though not all of them. Of about 19,000 clones listed, about 89% are singletons. Study-wide findings and caveats: Better survival with proton therapy was suggested as possible, not demonstrated.

V lost 0 bases, J lost 1 base, and 19 bases lay in between. The CDR3 contains 18 residues. Germline values: CDR1 SGHNT, CDR2 YYREEE (reference sequence). A remark on this clone: Its antigen is not known.

The rearrangement uses TRBV5-4 and TRBJ2-5; D might be TRBD1 (5 bases). The sequences come from peripheral blood, collected from a patient treated with photon-based radiotherapy. The receptor was derived from a man aged 60 to 75 with pancreatic cancer. The CDR3 DNA sequence: TGTGCCAGCAGCTTGGGGTCCCTTCGTATTAGGGGCCAAGAGACCCAGTACTTC. Translated, it gives CASSLGSLRIRGQETQYF. Full variable domain (outside the CDR3, taken from reference TRBV5-4 and TRBJ2-5): ETGVTQSPTHLIKTRGQQVTLRCSSQSGHNTVSWYQQALGQGPQFIFQYYREEENGRGNFPPRFSGLQFPNYSSELNVNALELDDSALYLCASSLGSLRIRGQETQYFGPGTRLLVL.